This TCR beta chain is from a study of cytomegalovirus exposure and HLA in healthy donors. Study conclusions and caveats: As a later analysis showed, a missense DCLRE1C variant was linked to trimming of TCR beta V- and J-genes.

Remarks on this clone: Its cognate antigen is unknown.

With 60 Vbeta and 13 Jbeta primers, the PCR was carried out. Using immunoSEQ multiplex PCR, the repertoire was profiled, and TCRdb retains in-frame clones only, with some absent. This sample's clone table lists roughly 120,000 clones. CDR1 and CDR2 from the germline V gene are SGHDN and FVKESK. Deletions cut 0 bases from V and 7 bases from J, with 10 bases between. This CDR3 spans 13 amino acids. The source material was PBMCs. The TCR sequence derives from a man between 25 and 39 years old in good health and CMV-seronegative. The V and J genes are TRBV14 and TRBJ2-7; the D is unclear. CDR3 nucleotides: TGTGCCAGCAGCCAAGACCCATTTAGAGAGCAGTACTTC. It specifies CASSQDPFREQYF.